The clone carrying this T cell receptor (beta chain) was seen only a few times. The data were obtained in a study of blood T cell repertoires in COVID-19. CDR1 is KGHSH and CDR2 is LQKENI in the germline V gene. The CDR3 is made up of 12 amino acids. Trimming removed 5 bases from V and 5 bases from J, with 10 bases in between. Profiled with immunoSEQ multiplex PCR; TCRdb holds only in-frame clones, not every one. The sample lists a few hundred thousand clones, around 87% occurring once. The chain links TRBV18 to TRBJ2-7, with D perhaps matching TRBD1 (6 bases). The sample taken for sequencing was peripheral blood. This TCR came from an older woman with active or convalescent COVID-19. The CDR3 DNA is TGTGCCAGCTCATCAGACAGGAACGAGCAGTACTTC. As protein: CASSSDRNEQYF.